Below are 22 T cell receptor beta chains sequenced from a single sample in a study of T cell repertoires in aging, cancer and after chemotherapy. TCR beta rearrangements were amplified from peripheral blood genomic DNA. A mixed TRB-A/B primer pool amplified rearranged TRB by multiplex touch-down PCR. MiXCR, applied by TCRdb to the multiplex PCR reads, yields one record per CDR3 protein. The sample carries about 2,500 distinct CDR3 sequences, about 27% recorded once. Source material: blood. These receptors came from a human donor in good health.

This clonotype is judged medium-sized. This sequence joins TRBV10-3 and TRBJ1-5, with 8 nucleotides matching TRBD1. There are 15 residues in the CDR3. The V segment lost 6 bases and the J segment 4 bases; nucleotides outside the gene matches: 8. The germline V gene has CDR1 ENHRY and CDR2 SYGVKD. CDR3 amino acids: CAISGGQAKNQPQHF. The DNA of the CDR3 is TGTGCCATCAGCGGGGGACAGGCAAAAAATCAGCCCCAGCATTTT.

The chain couples TRBV2 to TRBJ2-3; D remains ambiguous. Trimming took off 7 bases at V and 0 bases at J, with 14 bases between the two ends. The CDR3 sequence is 15 residues long. The germline V gene has CDR1 SNHLY and CDR2 FYNNEI. CDR3 in DNA: TGTGCCAGCATCCCCTCCCGGTCTAGCACAGATACGCAGTATTTT. This encodes CASIPSRSSTDTQYF.

About this clonotype: With a much larger clone just one base away, this may be a read error. This chain connects TRBV6-4 to TRBJ2-3; 7 bases match TRBD2. Losses at the gene ends were 5 bases for V and 0 bases for J; bases not matched to a gene: 11. CDR1 and CDR2 (germline): MRHNA, SNTAGT. The CDR3 runs 17 residues. CDR3 DNA: TGTGCCAGCAGTCCCCAGCGTGGCGGGGGTAGCACAGATACGCAGTATTTT. Amino acids: CASSPQRGGGSTDTQYF.

This clonotype is judged medium-sized. The chain recombines TRBV12-3 or TRBV12-4 with TRBJ2-1; D perhaps matches TRBD1 (5 bases). V shed 6 bases and J shed 0 bases, with 15 bases lying between them. The CDR3 length is 16 residues. CDR3 residues: CASRPHRGSSYNEQFF. CDR3 DNA sequence: TGTGCCAGCAGACCTCATAGGGGAAGCTCCTACAATGAGCAGTTCTTC.

Concerning this clonotype: This could be a read error, since a much larger clone is one nucleotide away. This chain connects TRBV5-6 to TRBJ1-6; D is uncertain. This CDR3 has 16 residues. V lost 0 bases and J lost 0, with 7 bases in between. Germline lookup yields CDR1 SGHDT and CDR2 YYEEEE. The CDR3 DNA reads as TGTGCCAGCAGCTTGGCTGTGGGCTCCTATAATTCACCCCTCCACTTT. Amino acid sequence: CASSLAVGSYNSPLHF.

CDR3 in DNA: TGCAGTGCCCGGGGGGGAAACACCGGGGAGCTGTTTTTT. It codes for CSARGGNTGELFF. The chain employs TRBV20-1 and TRBJ2-2; 8 nucleotides align to TRBD2. The length of the CDR3 is 13 residues. Germline V gene sequence: CDR1 DFQATT, CDR2 SNEGSKA (reference sequence). Germline trimming cut 6 bases from V and 2 bases from J; bases unmatched to any gene: 2.

This clonotype is large by share. The chain recombines TRBV19 with TRBJ1-3; possible D gene TRBD1, 5 bases. The CDR3 has 15 amino acids. Germline CDR1 is LNHDA and CDR2 is SQIVND (reference sequence). Trimming stripped 2 bases from V and 2 bases from J, with 10 bases between. This chain's CDR3 is CASSINTGTGNTIYF. Here the CDR3 DNA reads TGTGCCAGTAGTATAAACACAGGCACTGGAAACACCATATATTTT.

This clonotype counts as medium-sized. The chain has TRBV6-2 or TRBV6-3 and TRBJ1-6, with D perhaps TRBD1 (6 bases). Germline CDR1 is MNHEY and CDR2 is SVGEGT. Trimming stripped 4 bases from V and 7 bases from J, with 29 bases between. This CDR3 is 20 amino acids long. The CDR3 DNA sequence: TGTGCCAGCAGTTTTCGTTTCGAAGTATGGCTACAGGGTCCAAATTCACCCCTCCACTTT. It translates to CASSFRFEVWLQGPNSPLHF.

The J gene is TRBJ1-6, the V gene TRBV20-1; D possibly corresponds to TRBD1 (5 bases). The V gene lost 6 bases and the J gene lost 7 bases, with 13 bases spanning the gap. Germline V gene data show CDR1 as DFQATT and CDR2 as SNEGSKA (reference sequence). The CDR3 runs to 13 residues. CDR3 protein: CSASGAVNSPLHF. In DNA form, the CDR3 reads TGCAGTGCCTCTGGGGCAGTAAATTCACCCCTCCACTTT.

The V and J genes are TRBV4-2 and TRBJ1-4; the match to TRBD1 covers 8 bases. After removal of 2 bases from V and 8 bases from J, the junction contained 10 bases not matched to a gene. CDR3 length: 16 residues. Germline loops: CDR1 LGHNA, CDR2 YNFKEQ. The CDR3 region is CASSQNGQGFGEKLFF. Written as DNA, the CDR3 is TGTGCCAGCAGCCAAAACGGACAGGGCTTCGGGGAAAAACTGTTTTTT.

This clonotype counts as large. The DNA for the CDR3 is TGTGCCAGTAGTATCTGGTCCGGAAACACCATATATTTT. The encoded protein is CASSIWSGNTIYF. This chain links TRBV19 with TRBJ1-3; the D is unclear. The CDR3 has 13 residues. V lost 3 bases, J lost 4 bases, and 7 bases lay in between. The germline V gene encodes CDR1 LNHDA and CDR2 SQIVND (reference sequence). Using reference TRBV19 and TRBJ1-3 for the parts outside the CDR3, the full variable domain is DGGITQSPKYLFRKEGQNVTLSCEQNLNHDAMYWYRQDPGQGLRLIYYSQIVNDFQKGDIAEGYSVSREKKESFPLTVTSAQKNPTAFYLCASSIWSGNTIYFGEGSWLTVV.

By share, this clonotype counts as medium-sized. This rearrangement joins TRBV13 to TRBJ2-6, with D possibly being TRBD1 (6 bases). V lost 1 base and J lost 2, with 6 bases in between. Germline values: CDR1 PRHDT, CDR2 FYEKMQ (reference sequence). There are 15 residues in the CDR3. The chain's CDR3 is CASSLEGAGANVLTF. CDR3 in DNA: TGTGCCAGCAGCTTAGAGGGGGCTGGGGCCAACGTCCTGACTTTC. Full variable domain (remainder filled in from reference TRBV13 and TRBJ2-6): AAGVIQSPRHLIKEKRETATLKCYPIPRHDTVYWYQQGPGQDPQFLISFYEKMQSDKGSIPDRFSAQQFSDYHSELNMSSLELGDSALYFCASSLEGAGANVLTFGAGSRLTVL.

The chain carries TRBV20-1 and TRBJ2-6, with a possible D match to TRBD1 (5 bases). Germline V lookup: CDR1 DFQATT, CDR2 SNEGSKA (reference sequence). With 5 bases removed from V and 2 bases from J, the gap between germline ends came to 16 bases. The CDR3 length is 16 residues. The CDR3 sequence is CSAHKNQGPGANVLTF. In DNA, the CDR3 is TGCAGTGCTCACAAGAACCAGGGCCCTGGGGCCAACGTCCTGACTTTC.

Of note for this clonotype: This may stem from a read error, because a much larger clone lies one nucleotide away. The V gene is TRBV7-3, the J gene TRBJ2-1, with D perhaps matching TRBD2 (5 bases). Trimming removed 5 bases at V and 10 bases at J, with 15 bases between. The germline gives CDR1 SGHTA, CDR2 FQGTGA. CDR3 length equals 13 residues. The CDR3 here is CASSPDLLGEQFF. In DNA, the CDR3 is TGTGCCAGCAGCCCGGACCTACTAGGAGAGCAGTTCTTC. The full variable domain, completed using reference TRBV7-3 and TRBJ2-1, is GAGVSQTPSNKVTEKGKYVELRCDPISGHTALYWYRQSLGQGPEFLIYFQGTGAADDSGLPNDRFFAVRPEGSVSTLKIQRTERGDSAVYLCASSPDLLGEQFFGPGTRLTVL.

On this clonotype itself: A much larger clonotype is one base distant, so this may be a read error. The chain employs TRBV5-4 and TRBJ1-4, with 7 bases aligning to TRBD1. CDR3 length equals 14 residues. The V gene's germline CDR1 is SGHNT and CDR2 YYREEE (reference sequence). The chain's CDR3 is CASGLAGGYEKLFF. Written as DNA, the CDR3 is TGCGCCAGCGGCTTGGCAGGGGGTTATGAAAAACTGTTTTTT.

The V and J genes are TRBV20-1 and TRBJ2-7; 10 nucleotides match TRBD1. V was clipped by 4 bases and J by 5 bases; unmatched bases: 11. The CDR3 is 15 residues long. From germline, CDR1 is DFQATT and CDR2 SNEGSKA (reference sequence). This CDR3 is CSAIRPGQGTHEQYF. The CDR3 DNA follows: TGCAGTGCTATTAGACCGGGACAGGGGACCCACGAGCAGTACTTC.

In its sample, this clonotype ranks as medium-sized. The chain combines TRBV20-1 with TRBJ1-2, with D perhaps TRBD1 (5 bases). CDR3 length: 14 residues. The germline V gene has CDR1 DFQATT and CDR2 SNEGSKA (reference sequence). Trimming cost V 5 bases and J 6 bases, with 19 bases left between them. For the CDR3, the DNA is TGCAGTGCTGACAGCGGGTTTGAAATGGATGGCTACACCTTC. This translates into CSADSGFEMDGYTF.

In its sample, this clonotype is medium-sized (0.01 to 0.1%). The chain is built from TRBV4-3 and TRBJ2-3; D possibly uses TRBD1 or TRBD2 (5 bases each). The CDR3 sequence is 15 residues long. Trimming removed 1 base from V and 6 bases from J, with 14 bases in between. Germline CDR1 is LGHNA and CDR2 is YSLEER. The CDR3 DNA follows: TGCGCCAGCAGCCAAGGTACAGGAGAGGGGGATACGCAGTATTTT. Protein: CASSQGTGEGDTQYF.

The gene calls are TRBV5-1 and TRBJ2-3; D is perhaps TRBD1 (5 bases). The CDR3 runs 15 residues. V was cut by 0 bases and J by 10 bases, with 18 bases left in between. Germline assignment: CDR1 SGHRS and CDR2 YFSETQ. The CDR3 is CASSLASWMQGSQYF. As DNA, the CDR3 is TGCGCCAGCAGCTTGGCCTCCTGGATGCAGGGATCGCAGTATTTT.

This clonotype is judged medium-sized (0.01 to 0.1%). V and J are TRBV18 and TRBJ2-7; D is uncertain. Between the trimmed V and J ends, which lost 3 bases and 3 bases, there was a span of 9 bases. CDR3 length: 13 residues. The germline CDR1 and CDR2 sequences are KGHSH and LQKENI. CDR3 DNA sequence: TGTGCCAGCTCACCGACACAGAACTACGAGCAGTACTTC. Translating gives CASSPTQNYEQYF.

This clonotype was observed a handful of times. The rearrangement links TRBV20-1 to TRBJ1-1; TRBD1 matches at 9 bases. The CDR3 totals 18 residues. J was trimmed by 5 bases and V by 0 bases; bases with no gene match: 16. Germline assignment: CDR1 DFQATT and CDR2 SNEGSKA (reference sequence). As DNA, the CDR3 is TGCAGTGCTAGAGATCACAGGGGGCGCTCGACGGGGTGGACTGAAGCTTTCTTT. Residues: CSARDHRGRSTGWTEAFF.

In its sample, this clonotype ranks as medium-sized (0.01 to 0.1%). The rearrangement uses TRBV20-1 and TRBJ1-2; 9 nucleotides align to TRBD1. J gave up 8 bases and V 5 bases, and 12 bases lay outside the gene matches. This CDR3 region has 14 residues. Germline V gene sequence: CDR1 DFQATT, CDR2 SNEGSKA (reference sequence). The CDR3 protein is CSAWGGTGGAGYTF. As DNA, the CDR3 is TGCAGTGCTTGGGGGGGAACAGGGGGCGCAGGCTACACCTTC.